This TCR beta chain derives from a study of cytomegalovirus exposure and HLA in healthy donors. Study-level points and caveats: Previously analyzed data showed that most TCR beta V segments were productive at a frequency of about 90% or about 30%. Reportedly, cytomegalovirus status was diagnosed with high sensitivity and specificity.

A remark on this clone: The antigen remains undetermined.

It was with 60 Vbeta and 13 Jbeta primers that the PCR ran. Measured with immunoSEQ multiplex PCR; TCRdb has only the in-frame clones, and not every one. The profile covers 77,000 or so clones, with roughly 82% appearing a single time and under 20% taken by the ten largest. The CDR3 length is 15 residues. Losses at the gene ends were 3 bases for V and 1 base for J; bases not matched to a gene: 2. Germline V gene lookup returns CDR1 SGHVS and CDR2 FNYEAQ. Sample: PBMCs. The receptor was derived from an older man in good health and CMV-seropositive. The rearrangement links TRBV7-6 to TRBJ2-2; TRBD1 agrees at 7 bases. CDR3 sequence reads: CASSFRTGNTGELFF. As DNA, the CDR3 is TGTGCCAGCAGCTTCCGGACAGGGAACACCGGGGAGCTGTTTTTT.